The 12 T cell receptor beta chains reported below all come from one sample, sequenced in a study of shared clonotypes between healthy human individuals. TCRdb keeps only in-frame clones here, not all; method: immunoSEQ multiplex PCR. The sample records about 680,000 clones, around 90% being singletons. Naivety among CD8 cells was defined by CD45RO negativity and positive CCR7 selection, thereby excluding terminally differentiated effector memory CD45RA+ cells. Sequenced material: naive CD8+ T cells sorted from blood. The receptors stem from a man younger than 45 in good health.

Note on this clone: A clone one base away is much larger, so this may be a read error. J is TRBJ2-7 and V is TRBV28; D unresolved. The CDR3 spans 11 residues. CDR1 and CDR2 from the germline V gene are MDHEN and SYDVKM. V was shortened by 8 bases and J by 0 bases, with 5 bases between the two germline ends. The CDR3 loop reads CASSASYEQYF. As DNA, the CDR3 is TGTGCCAGCTCAGCCTCCTACGAGCAGTACTTC.

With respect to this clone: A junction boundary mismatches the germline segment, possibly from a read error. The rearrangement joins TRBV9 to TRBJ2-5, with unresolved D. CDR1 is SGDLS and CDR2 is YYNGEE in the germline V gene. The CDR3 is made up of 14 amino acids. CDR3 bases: TGTGCCAGCACCGTAATGGGGTACCAAGAGACCCAGTACTTC. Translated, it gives CASTVMGYQETQYF.

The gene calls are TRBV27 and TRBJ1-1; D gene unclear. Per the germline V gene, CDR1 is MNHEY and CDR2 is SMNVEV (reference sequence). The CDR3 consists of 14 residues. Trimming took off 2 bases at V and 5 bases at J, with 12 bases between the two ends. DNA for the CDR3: TGTGCCAGCAGTTTAGCCGGGCCAAGAACTGAAGCTTTCTTT. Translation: CASSLAGPRTEAFF.

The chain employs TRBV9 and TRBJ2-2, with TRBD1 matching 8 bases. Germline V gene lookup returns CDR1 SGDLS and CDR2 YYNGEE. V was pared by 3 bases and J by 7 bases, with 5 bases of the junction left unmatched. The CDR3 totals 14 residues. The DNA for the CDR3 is TGTGCCAGCAGCGGGGGACAGGAGGGCGGGGAGCTGTTTTTT. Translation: CASSGGQEGGELFF.

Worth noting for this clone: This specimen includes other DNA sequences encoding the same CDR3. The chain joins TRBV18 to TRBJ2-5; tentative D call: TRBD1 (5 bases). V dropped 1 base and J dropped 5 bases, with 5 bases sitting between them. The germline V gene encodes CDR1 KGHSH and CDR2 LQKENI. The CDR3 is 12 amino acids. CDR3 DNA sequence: TGTGCCAGCTCACCACAGGGGGAGACCCAGTACTTC. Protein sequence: CASSPQGETQYF.

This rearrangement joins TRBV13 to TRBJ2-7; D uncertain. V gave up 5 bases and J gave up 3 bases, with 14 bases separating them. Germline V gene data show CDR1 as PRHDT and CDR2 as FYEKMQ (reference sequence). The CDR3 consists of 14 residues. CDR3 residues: CASSHTGSLYEQYF. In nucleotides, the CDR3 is TGTGCCAGCAGCCATACCGGGTCTCTCTACGAGCAGTACTTC.

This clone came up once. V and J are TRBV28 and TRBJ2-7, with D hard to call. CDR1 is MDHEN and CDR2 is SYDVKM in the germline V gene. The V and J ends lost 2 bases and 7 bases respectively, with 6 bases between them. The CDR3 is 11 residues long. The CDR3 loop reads CASSLAWEQYF. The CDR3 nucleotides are TGTGCCAGCAGTTTAGCCTGGGAGCAGTACTTC. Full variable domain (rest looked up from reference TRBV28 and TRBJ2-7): DVKVTQSSRYLVKRTGEKVFLECVQDMDHENMFWYRQDPGLGLRLIYFSYDVKMKEKGDIPEGYSVSREKKERFSLILESASTNQTSMYLCASSLAWEQYFGPGTRLTVT.

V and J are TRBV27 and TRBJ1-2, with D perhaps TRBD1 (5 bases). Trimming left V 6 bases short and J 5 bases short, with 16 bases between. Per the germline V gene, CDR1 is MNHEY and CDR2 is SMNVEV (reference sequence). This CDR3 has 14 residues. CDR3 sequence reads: CASSGRGKRYGYTF. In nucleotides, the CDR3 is TGTGCCAGCAGCGGGAGGGGTAAACGTTATGGCTACACCTTC.

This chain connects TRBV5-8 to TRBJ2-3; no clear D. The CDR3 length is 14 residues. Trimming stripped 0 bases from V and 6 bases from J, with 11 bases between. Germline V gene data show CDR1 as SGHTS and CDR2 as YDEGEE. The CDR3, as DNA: TGTGCCAGCAGCTTGGTTCAGGTCTTGGATACGCAGTATTTT. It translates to CASSLVQVLDTQYF.

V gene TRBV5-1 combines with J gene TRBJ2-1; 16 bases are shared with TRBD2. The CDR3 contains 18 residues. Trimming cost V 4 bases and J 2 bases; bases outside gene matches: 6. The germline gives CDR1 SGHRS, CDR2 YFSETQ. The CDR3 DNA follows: TGCGCCAGCAGCCCGGGACTAGCGGGAGGGCAGGCCTACAATGAGCAGTTCTTC. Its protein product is CASSPGLAGGQAYNEQFF.

Here the CDR3 reads CASSSRTDRYGYTF. In DNA, the CDR3 is TGTGCCAGCAGCTCGAGGACAGACCGCTATGGCTACACCTTC. The V call is TRBV5-5, the J call TRBJ1-2; D is perhaps TRBD1 (6 bases). Germline V CDR1 and CDR2: SGHKS, YYEKEE (reference sequence). CDR3 length: 14 residues. V was trimmed by 3 bases and J by 4 bases, leaving 13 bases between them.

CDR3 in amino acids: CASSGQGWGNEQFF. The CDR3 DNA reads as TGTGCCAGCAGCGGACAGGGATGGGGCAATGAGCAGTTCTTC. J is TRBJ2-1 and V is TRBV6-6; TRBD1 matches 8 bases. V shed 6 bases, J shed 6 bases, and the junction held 7 bases outside the gene matches. This CDR3 is built from 14 residues. In germline, CDR1 is MNHNY, CDR2 SVGAGI (reference sequence).